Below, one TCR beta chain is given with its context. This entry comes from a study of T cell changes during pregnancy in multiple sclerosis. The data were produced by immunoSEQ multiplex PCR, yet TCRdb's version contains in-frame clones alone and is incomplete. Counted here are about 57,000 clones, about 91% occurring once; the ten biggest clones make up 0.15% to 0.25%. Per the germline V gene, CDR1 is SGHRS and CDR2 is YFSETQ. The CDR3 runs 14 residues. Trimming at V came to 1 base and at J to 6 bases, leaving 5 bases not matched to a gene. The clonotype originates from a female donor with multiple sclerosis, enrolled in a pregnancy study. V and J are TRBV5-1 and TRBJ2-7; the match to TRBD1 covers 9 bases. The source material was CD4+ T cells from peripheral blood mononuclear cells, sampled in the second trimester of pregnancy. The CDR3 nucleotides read TGCGCCAGCAGCTTGAGGGGACAGGGCGCCGAGCAGTACTTC. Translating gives CASSLRGQGAEQYF.